One TCR beta chain is described in this entry. Its matching antigen is unknown. The sample is drawn from a study of monozygotic twins with inflammatory bowel disease. Study-level results: Differing immunosuppressive treatments may have added variability to patient repertoires. The co-twins with IBD showed lower TCRbeta diversity (inverse Simpson) than their healthy siblings.

This CDR3 has 15 amino acids. Per the germline V gene, CDR1 is SGHVS and CDR2 is FQNEAQ. TCRalpha along with TCRbeta cDNA was subjected to two nested PCRs lasting around 15 and 10 cycles. Reanalyzing the 5' RACE reads, TCRdb keeps one entry per CDR3 protein, without DNA. The sample totals 350,000 to 400,000 distinct CDR3 sequences; its top ten clones hold just over 2.5%. The chain uses TRBV7-8 and TRBJ1-5. This TCR was recovered from a human donor with ulcerative colitis or Crohn's disease, or a healthy co-twin of an affected twin (not recorded which). Sequencing was performed on blood. CDR3 amino acids: CASSLARQPDQPQHF.